The sequence of this TCR beta chain was determined in a study of T cell responses to AZD1222 COVID-19 vaccine. Clones were read by immunoSEQ multiplex PCR, and TCRdb kept only the in-frame ones, dropping some. The sample has some 140,000 clones, 93% seen once. Deletions cut 3 bases from V and 3 bases from J, with 11 bases between. CDR3 length: 13 amino acids. The V gene's germline CDR1 is GTSNPN and CDR2 SVGIG (reference sequence). Study-level findings and limits: Sampling captured repertoires only after the peak T cell response. Clonal diversity may have been underestimated, and the donors were mostly white British, with more females than males.

In the case of this clone: Its target is not known.

The receptor comes from an adult in good health. The starting material was peripheral blood, obtained on day 0 of AZD1222 vaccination. The gene calls are TRBV30 and TRBJ1-1; possible D gene TRBD1, 5 bases. The CDR3 region has the DNA TGTGCCTGGAGCGCCGGGGGGGACACTGAAGCTTTCTTT. Amino acids: CAWSAGGDTEAFF.